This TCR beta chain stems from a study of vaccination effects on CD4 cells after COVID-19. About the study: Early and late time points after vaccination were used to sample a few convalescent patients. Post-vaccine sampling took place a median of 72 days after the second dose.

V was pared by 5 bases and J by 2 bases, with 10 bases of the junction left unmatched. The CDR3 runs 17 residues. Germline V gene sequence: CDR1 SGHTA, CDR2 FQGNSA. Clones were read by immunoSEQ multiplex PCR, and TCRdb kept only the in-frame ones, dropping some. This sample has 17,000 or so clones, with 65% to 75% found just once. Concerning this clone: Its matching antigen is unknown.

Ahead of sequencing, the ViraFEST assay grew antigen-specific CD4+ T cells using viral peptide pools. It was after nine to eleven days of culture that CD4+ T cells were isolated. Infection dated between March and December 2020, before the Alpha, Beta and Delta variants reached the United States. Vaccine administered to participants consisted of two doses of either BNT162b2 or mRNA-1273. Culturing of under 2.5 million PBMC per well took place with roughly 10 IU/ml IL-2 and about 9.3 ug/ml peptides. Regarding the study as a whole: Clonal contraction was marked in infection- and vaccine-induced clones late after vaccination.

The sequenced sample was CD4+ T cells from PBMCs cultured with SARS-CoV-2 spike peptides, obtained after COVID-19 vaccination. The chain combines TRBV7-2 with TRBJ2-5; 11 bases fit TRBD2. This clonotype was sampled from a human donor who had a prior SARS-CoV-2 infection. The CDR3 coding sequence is TGTGCCAGCAGCACGGCTCTCCGACTAGCGGGACAAGAGACCCAGTACTTC. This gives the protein CASSTALRLAGQETQYF.